This T cell receptor (beta chain) was profiled in a study of a mutant IDH1 vaccine in newly diagnosed glioma. Looking at the study overall: Eight vaccinations went to patients in weeks 1, 3, 5, 7, 11, 15, 19, 23.

The method was immunoSEQ multiplex PCR; TCRdb's version includes in-frame clones alone and lacks a portion of them. The table lists 60,000 or so clones, 70% to 90% of them singletons. Concerning this clone: Its target is not known.

V gave up 5 bases and J gave up 5 bases, with 21 bases separating them. The CDR3 has 16 amino acids. Germline CDR1 and CDR2: SGHAT and FQNNGV. Sample time point: week 11, during vaccination. Topical imiquimod was applied with each vaccine dose, which held 300 ug of mutant IDH1 20-mer peptide. The origin of this receptor is a man in his forties with glioma. The material sequenced was PBMCs, taken from a glioma patient whose treatment included an IDH1 peptide vaccine. This rearrangement joins TRBV11-2 to TRBJ1-2; D gene unclear. The CDR3 DNA is TGTGCCAGCAGCACGTACCGCGGGGATCGTATTTATGGCTACACCTTC. Translated, it gives CASSTYRGDRIYGYTF.